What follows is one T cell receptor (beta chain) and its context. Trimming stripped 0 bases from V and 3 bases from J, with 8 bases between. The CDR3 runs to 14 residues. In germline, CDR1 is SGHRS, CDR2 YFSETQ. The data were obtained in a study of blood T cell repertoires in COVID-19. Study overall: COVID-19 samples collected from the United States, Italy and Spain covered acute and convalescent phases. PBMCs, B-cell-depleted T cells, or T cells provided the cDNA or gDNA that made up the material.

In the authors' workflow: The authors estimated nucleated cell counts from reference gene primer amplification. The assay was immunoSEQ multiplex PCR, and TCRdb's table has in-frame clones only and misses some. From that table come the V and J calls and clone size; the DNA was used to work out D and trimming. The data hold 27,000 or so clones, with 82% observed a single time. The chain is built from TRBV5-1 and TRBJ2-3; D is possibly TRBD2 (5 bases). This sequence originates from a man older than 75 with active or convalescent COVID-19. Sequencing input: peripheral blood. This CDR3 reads CASSLVLATDTQYF. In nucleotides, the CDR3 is TGCGCCAGCAGCTTGGTTTTAGCGACAGATACGCAGTATTTT.